This T cell receptor beta chain stems from a study of Ad26.COV2.S vaccination and SARS-CoV-2 variants. Looking at the study overall: Donor was one of the participants in the Ad26.COV2.S arm of the COV1001 trial.

The V gene's germline CDR1 is LNHDA and CDR2 SQIVND (reference sequence). The CDR3 length is 15 residues. V shed 6 bases, J shed 1 base, and the junction held 7 bases outside the gene matches. Overall study findings and caveats: Vaccine recipients posted higher spike-specific TCR breadth than their placebo counterparts.

Regarding this clone: Its specificity is unknown.

The protocol was immunoSEQ multiplex PCR, while the TCRdb copy is restricted to in-frame clones and leaves out a portion. The data contain 440,000 or so clones, around 89% of them singletons. The treatment here: roughly 18 received Ad26.COV2.S at low or high dose, single or two shots; 5 received placebo; per-sample allocation not given. At day 63 after the first vaccine or placebo injection, samples were drawn. The source of this sequence is a person between 18 and 65 years old who received the Ad26.COV2.S COVID-19 vaccine or a placebo. Source: peripheral blood, taken in a trial of Ad26.COV2.S vaccine versus placebo. This chain joins TRBV19 and TRBJ1-2, with 8 bases aligning to TRBD1. The CDR3 sequence is CASRDRDRYNYGYTF. CDR3 nucleotides: TGTGCCAGTAGGGACCGGGACAGGTATAACTATGGCTACACCTTC. The entire variable domain, with the rest obtained from reference TRBV19 and TRBJ1-2, is as follows: DGGITQSPKYLFRKEGQNVTLSCEQNLNHDAMYWYRQDPGQGLRLIYYSQIVNDFQKGDIAEGYSVSREKKESFPLTVTSAQKNPTAFYLCASRDRDRYNYGYTFGSGTRLTVV.